Listed here is a single TCR beta chain. What antigen it recognizes has not been identified. No base quality values were provided; no much bigger clone lies one nucleotide off. Receptor libraries were prepared by the immunoSEQ multiplex PCR assay. A mixture of 60 forward primers for TCR Vbeta segments and 13 reverse primers for TCR Jbeta segments was used in the multiplex PCR. Amplification of the CDR3 region of rearranged TCR beta genes was performed with a multiplex PCR assay on genomic DNA. The Illumina HiSeq System was used to sequence the amplified TCR beta libraries as 87-base-pair reads. In the original analysis: Across the 700 or so repertoires, a later analysis counted 60 million to 90 million unique TCR beta chains, roughly 11 million of which were shared by at least two donors. Raw reads were error-corrected and collapsed into unique sequences by a nearest-neighbor algorithm in which closely related sequences were merged to remove PCR and sequencing errors. Alignment of CDR3 sequences to IMGT reference sequences was used to assign V, D and J gene segments. For a sequence to be retained, at least a six-nucleotide match to both a V gene segment and a J gene segment was required. Rearrangements were classified as productive when the CDR3 lacked stop codons and remained in frame with V and J, and all other rearrangements were classified as non-productive. CDR3 was defined by IMGT convention, running from the second conserved V-encoded cysteine to the conserved J-encoded phenylalanine. In an earlier analysis of roughly 580 of the donors, sequences lacking an unambiguous match to a single V gene segment were excluded. In an earlier analysis of several hundred of the donors, V segments were called functional above 56.7% productive rearrangements and were called segregating when the between-donor standard deviation exceeded 5%. A statistical classification framework was built to diagnose cytomegalovirus status from the catalog of TCR beta chain sequences. A later analysis assigned V and J genes by comparing TCR nucleotide sequences with IMGT/GENE-DB human TR gene sequences. A later analysis assigned CDR3 sequences and most-parsimonious VDJ recombination scenarios with the TCRdist pipeline. In a later analysis, every TCR beta chain was defined by the combination of its CDR3 amino acid sequence and its V-gene family, and reads without a unique V-gene family were dropped. A later analysis removed several hundred highly shared, low-generation-probability nucleotide sequences to deal with suspected cross-contamination and a sequencing artifact. In a later analysis, a clonal expansion index was calculated for each public chain from normalized within-repertoire ranks of inferred template counts. In a later analysis, generation probabilities were computed using a VDJ recombination model fitted to out-of-frame rearrangements, and the results were checked against IGoR. Hypergeometric tests were used in a later analysis to score TCR-TCR, TCR-HLA and TCR-CMV co-occurrence, with a repertoire-size bias correction applied to the TCR pairs. To estimate false discovery rates, a later analysis permuted the HLA or CMV assignments 20 times. In a later analysis, co-occurring TCRs were grouped with DBSCAN, and TCRdist sequence similarity was added when clustering was performed within HLA-allele-positive subsets. Repertoires with fewer than 30,000 or more than 120,000 public chains, plus five repertoires with anomalous nucleotide sharing, were excluded from co-occurrence clustering. As stored in TCRdb, this immuneACCESS dataset retains in-frame rearrangements with V and J assigned. A fraction of the clones does not appear; measured against another copy, unresolved V genes explain less than half of the discrepancy, and the remainder lacks a known reason. The V and J calls and clone size were taken over from that table, and D and trimming were inferred from the DNA. Here the sample has 210,000 or so clones; over 65% occur a single time. Roughly a sixth of the sample belongs to the ten largest clones.

This record comes from a study of cytomegalovirus exposure and HLA in healthy donors (dated by TCRdb to 2017 to 2019). About the study as a whole: An earlier analysis of approximately 640 of the donors reported 250 to 350 Gb of sequence data and about 100 million unique TCR beta sequences from 150 million to 200 million T cells. The later analysis used no new phenotypic data to find candidate immune exposures, relying instead on TCR beta sequences and their occurrence across donors. The study used immunosequencing to profile the T cell repertoires of approximately 630 subjects and linked those repertoires to cytomegalovirus serostatus. A later analysis re-examined previously published TCR beta repertoires from just over 650 donors and added high-resolution HLA genotyping to investigate patterns of TCR occurrence. Every discovery cohort repertoire had been produced on one sequencing platform. To decide whether each TCR beta V gene segment behaved as functional or pseudogenic, an earlier analysis of fewer than 750 of the donors relied on high-throughput TCR beta sequencing. Genome-wide SNP genotypes for about 55% of the roughly 670 donors were used in a later genetic analysis, which treated that subset as a discovery cohort. Because of strong linkage in the cohort, 4 to 6 DR-DQ haplotypes were treated as single units for association and clustering. Class I and class II HLA loci were covered by the typing at four-digit resolution. Donor age, sex, ethnicity and CMV serostatus were collected together with the repertoire data. Among the approximately 400 genotyped donors, around 81% belonged to the genetic ancestry cluster associated with self-reported Caucasian donors. To predict cytomegalovirus infection status, the study brought together high-throughput TCR immunosequencing, statistical association of individual TCRs with disease status, and machine learning. Among 300 to 500 genotyped donors of the cohort, an average of about 240,000 unique TCR beta nucleotide sequences was sequenced per donor, of which about 18% were non-productive. Roughly 310 gigabases of sequencing data and tens of millions of unique TCR sequences were included in an early release covering 550 to 650 HLA-typed donors. The number of typed donors differed by locus: about 620-630 for A, B, C, DRB1 and DQB1; 522 for DQA1; 606 for DPA1; and approximately 450 for DPB1. Besides the first cohort of 666 subjects, a separate validation cohort made up of some 110 different subjects was used. The study aimed to test whether signatures of past pathogen exposure could be identified by cataloging public T cell receptors. Summary of the overall study and its limitations: A later genetic analysis associated a missense DCLRE1C variant with V-gene and J-gene trimming of TCR beta chains, and an independent cohort replicated the association. Roughly uniform sequencing depth across donors was assumed in presence/absence analyses, although this assumption may not hold. Correlated functional status among segregating V segments might be attributable to linkage disequilibrium, but an unknown experimental factor could not be ruled out. The cohort was sequenced for TCR beta chains only, and without alpha or paired-chain data the features that could be detected were limited. For the cohort, immune exposure information was limited to CMV serostatus. In vitro tests confirmed that a few of the cytomegalovirus-associated TCR beta chains recognize cytomegalovirus antigens. A later analysis found that most CMV-associated TCR beta chains appeared HLA-restricted, with HLA associations seemingly driven largely by CMV exposure. Several of the top co-occurrence clusters appeared to be linked to parvovirus B19, influenza, CMV and Epstein-Barr virus, according to a later analysis. While some public TCRs were present in many individuals, most TCR sequences turned up only very rarely across donors. A further reported finding was that TCR beta sequences accurately predicted the HLA-A and HLA-B alleles for most subjects in the first cohort. The classifier was reported to diagnose cytomegalovirus status with high specificity and sensitivity in both the original cohort and the validation cohort. In a later analysis, more than 15,000 TCR beta sequences were associated with specific HLA alleles at a false discovery rate of 0.05. In a later analysis, HLA-associated TCR beta chains showed more clonal expansion and lower generation probabilities than non-associated chains that were equally common. Because counts were too low, seventeen rarely observed V segments, including chromosome 9 orphons, were excluded from the earlier analysis of 587 of the donors. Because some donors lacked HLA typing at each locus, the association tests relied only on the typed subset. According to a later analysis, TCR association rates differed among HLA loci, with DRB1 alleles showing the most associated TCRs and HLA-C alleles showing the fewest. A later genetic analysis reported fewer N-insertions in productive TCRs among donors in an Asian-associated ancestry cluster than the approximately 670-donor mean. The sequencing pipeline was judged likely to have produced a cluster of highly shared sequence variants as a technical artifact. In the study, some 180 TCR beta chains were listed as associated with cytomegalovirus. The authors suggested that the approach could potentially be extended to other disease states and immunological phenotypes. Strong co-occurrence of HLA alleles, especially DR and DQ, made assigning TCR associations to individual alleles difficult. An earlier analysis of 587 of the donors showed that most TCR beta V segments appeared in productive rearrangements either about 87% or about 30% of the time, which broadly matched IMGT annotations.

In total, 500 to 700 healthy bone marrow donors made up the cohort. At the time of sampling, every cohort member was nominally healthy, though immune exposures that went unrecorded were likely present. The donor was CMV seronegative and was included in the group of several hundred seronegative cohort members. Each donor provided a peripheral blood sample, and peripheral blood mononuclear cells were used for TCR beta sequencing. Genomic DNA was extracted from the blood cell samples with the Qiagen DNeasy Blood Extraction Kit. Sample: PBMCs. The TCR sequence derives from a man in his forties in good health and CMV-seronegative.

CDR3 sequence: CASSEGSGITDTQYF. The bases read TGTGCCAGCAGTGAAGGTAGCGGGATCACAGATACGCAGTATTTT. Here the chain combines TRBV2 and TRBJ2-3; 8 nucleotides in the junction match TRBD2. Taken from cysteine to phenylalanine, the CDR3 has 15 residues. Of the read, only the CDR3 DNA is kept; its 45 bases are in frame from base 1. V has 1 base trimmed and J has 2 bases trimmed; junction bases matching no gene number 2. CDR1 and CDR2 (SNHLY, FYNNEI) derive from the germline V gene.